This note documents a single TCR beta chain sequence. This sample was taken from a study of blood T cell repertoires in COVID-19. V lost 4 bases and J 1 base, leaving 14 bases between the germline ends. The CDR3 is 15 amino acids. The germline gives CDR1 MDHEN, CDR2 SYDVKM. TCRdb's table, derived via immunoSEQ multiplex PCR, lists solely in-frame clones and lacks some. The sample consists of around 150,000 clones, 70% to 80% of them appearing once. The sample was peripheral blood. This sequence originates from a woman aged 45-65 years with active or convalescent COVID-19. This chain connects TRBV28 to TRBJ2-7; D is possibly TRBD2 (5 bases). The CDR3, as DNA: TGTGCCAGCAGTTCATGGGTTGGGGAGTCCTACGAGCAGTACTTC. It encodes CASSSWVGESYEQYF.